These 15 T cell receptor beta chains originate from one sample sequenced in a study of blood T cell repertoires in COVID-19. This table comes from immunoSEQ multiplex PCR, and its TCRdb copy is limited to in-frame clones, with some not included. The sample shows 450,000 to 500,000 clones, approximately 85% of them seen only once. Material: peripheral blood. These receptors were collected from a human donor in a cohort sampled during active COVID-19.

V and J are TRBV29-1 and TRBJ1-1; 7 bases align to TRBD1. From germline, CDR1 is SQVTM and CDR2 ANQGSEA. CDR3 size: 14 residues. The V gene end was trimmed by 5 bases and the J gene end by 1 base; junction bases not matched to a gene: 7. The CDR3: CSVKTGTENTEAFF. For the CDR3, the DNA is TGCAGCGTTAAGACCGGGACAGAGAACACTGAAGCTTTCTTT.

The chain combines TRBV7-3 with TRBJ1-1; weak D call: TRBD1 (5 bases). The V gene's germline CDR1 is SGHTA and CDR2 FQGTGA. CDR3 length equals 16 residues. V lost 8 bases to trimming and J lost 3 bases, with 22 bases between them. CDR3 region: CASSRGVGGADTEAFF. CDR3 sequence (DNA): TGTGCCAGCTCCCGGGGGGTAGGAGGGGCGGACACTGAAGCTTTCTTT.

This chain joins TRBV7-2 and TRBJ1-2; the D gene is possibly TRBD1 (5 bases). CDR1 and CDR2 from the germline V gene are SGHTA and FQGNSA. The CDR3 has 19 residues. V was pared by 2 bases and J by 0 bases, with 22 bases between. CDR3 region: CASSLSLLGRAYSNYGYTF. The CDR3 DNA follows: TGTGCCAGCAGCTTAAGTCTTCTGGGCAGGGCCTACTCTAACTATGGCTACACCTTC. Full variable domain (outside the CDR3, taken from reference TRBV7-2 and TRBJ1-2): GAGVSQSPSNKVTEKGKDVELRCDPISGHTALYWYRQSLGQGLEFLIYFQGNSAPDKSGLPSDRFSAERTGGSVSTLTIQRTQQEDSAVYLCASSLSLLGRAYSNYGYTFGSGTRLTVV.

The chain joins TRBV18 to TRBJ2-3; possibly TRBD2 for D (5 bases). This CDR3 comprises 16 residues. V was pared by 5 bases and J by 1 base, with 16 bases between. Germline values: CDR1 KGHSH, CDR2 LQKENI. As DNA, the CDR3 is TGTGCCAGCTCAACGGTGAGGGCCGGGGGCACAGATACGCAGTATTTT. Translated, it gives CASSTVRAGGTDTQYF.

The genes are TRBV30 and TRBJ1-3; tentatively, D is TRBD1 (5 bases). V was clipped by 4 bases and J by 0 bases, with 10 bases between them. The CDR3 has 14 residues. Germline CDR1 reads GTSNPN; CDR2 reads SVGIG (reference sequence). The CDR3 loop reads CAWTGGSSGNTIYF. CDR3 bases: TGTGCCTGGACGGGGGGTAGCTCTGGAAACACCATATATTTT.

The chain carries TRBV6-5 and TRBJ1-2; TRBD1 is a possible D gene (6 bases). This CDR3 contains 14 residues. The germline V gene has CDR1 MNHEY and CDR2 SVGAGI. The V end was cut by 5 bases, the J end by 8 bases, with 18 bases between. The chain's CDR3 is CASSPGTRVGGYTF. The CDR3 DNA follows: TGTGCCAGCAGTCCCGGGACACGCGTAGGAGGCTACACCTTC.

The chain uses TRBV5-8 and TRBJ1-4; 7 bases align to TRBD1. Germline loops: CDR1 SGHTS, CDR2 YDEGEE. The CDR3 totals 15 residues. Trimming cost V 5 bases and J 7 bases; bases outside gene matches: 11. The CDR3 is CASSYTGAQGEKLFF. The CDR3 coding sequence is TGTGCCAGCAGTTATACAGGGGCTCAGGGTGAAAAACTGTTTTTT. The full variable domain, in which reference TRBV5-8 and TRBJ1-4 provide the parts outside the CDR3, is EAGVTQSPTHLIKTRGQQATLRCSPISGHTSVYWYQQALGLGLQFLLWYDEGEERNRGNFPPRFSGRQFPNYSSELNVNALELEDSALYLCASSYTGAQGEKLFFGSGTQLSVL.

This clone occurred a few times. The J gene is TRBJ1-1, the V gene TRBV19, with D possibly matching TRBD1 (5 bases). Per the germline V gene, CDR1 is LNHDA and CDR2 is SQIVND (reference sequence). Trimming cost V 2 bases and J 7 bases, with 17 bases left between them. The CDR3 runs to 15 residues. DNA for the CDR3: TGTGCCAGTAGTATACAACCGGGACTACGGGGTGAAGCTTTCTTT. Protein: CASSIQPGLRGEAFF.

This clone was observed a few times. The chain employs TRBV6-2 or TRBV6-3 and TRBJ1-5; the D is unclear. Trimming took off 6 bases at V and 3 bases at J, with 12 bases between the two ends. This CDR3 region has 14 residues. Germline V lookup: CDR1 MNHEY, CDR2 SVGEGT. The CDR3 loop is CASSQSLPNQPQHF. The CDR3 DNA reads TGTGCCAGCAGCCAGAGTTTGCCCAATCAGCCCCAGCATTTT.

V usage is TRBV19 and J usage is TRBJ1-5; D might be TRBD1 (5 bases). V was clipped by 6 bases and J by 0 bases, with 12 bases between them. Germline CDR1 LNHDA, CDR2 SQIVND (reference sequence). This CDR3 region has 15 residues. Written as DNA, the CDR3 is TGTGCCAGTAGACCTAAACAGGTTAGCAATCAGCCCCAGCATTTT. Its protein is CASRPKQVSNQPQHF.

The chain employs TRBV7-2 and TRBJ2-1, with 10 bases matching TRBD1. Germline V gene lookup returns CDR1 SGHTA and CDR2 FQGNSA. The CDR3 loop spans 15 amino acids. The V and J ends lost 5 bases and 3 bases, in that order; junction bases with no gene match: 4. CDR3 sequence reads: CASSPGTGDYNEQFF. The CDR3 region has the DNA TGTGCCAGCAGCCCCGGGACAGGGGACTACAATGAGCAGTTCTTC.

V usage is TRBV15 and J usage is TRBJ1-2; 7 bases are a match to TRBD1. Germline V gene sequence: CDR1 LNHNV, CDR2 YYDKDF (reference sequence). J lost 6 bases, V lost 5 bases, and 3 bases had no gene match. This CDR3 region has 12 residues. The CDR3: CATSPDRDGYTF. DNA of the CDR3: TGTGCCACCAGCCCCGACAGGGATGGCTACACCTTC.

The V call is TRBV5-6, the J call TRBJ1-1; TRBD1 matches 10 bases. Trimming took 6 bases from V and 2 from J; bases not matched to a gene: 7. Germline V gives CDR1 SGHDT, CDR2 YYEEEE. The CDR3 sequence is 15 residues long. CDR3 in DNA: TGTGCCAGCAACATGTGGACAGGGGGAAACACTGAAGCTTTCTTT. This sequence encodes CASNMWTGGNTEAFF.

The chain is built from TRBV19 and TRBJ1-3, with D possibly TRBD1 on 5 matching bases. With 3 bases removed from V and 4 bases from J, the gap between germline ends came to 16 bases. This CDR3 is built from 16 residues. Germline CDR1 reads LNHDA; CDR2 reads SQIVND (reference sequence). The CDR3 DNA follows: TGTGCCAGTAGTATCCCAGGGAGGAGGCCCGGAAACACCATATATTTT. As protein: CASSIPGRRPGNTIYF.

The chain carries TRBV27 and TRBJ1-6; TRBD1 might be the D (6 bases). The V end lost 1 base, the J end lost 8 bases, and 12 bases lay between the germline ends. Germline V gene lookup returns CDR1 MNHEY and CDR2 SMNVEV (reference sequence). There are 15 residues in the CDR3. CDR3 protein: CASSLYRATDSPLHF. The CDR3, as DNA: TGTGCCAGCAGTTTATACAGGGCAACGGATTCACCCCTCCACTTT.